The present T cell receptor (beta chain) was sequenced within a study of blood T cell repertoires in COVID-19. For the study at large: PBMCs, B-cell-depleted T cells, or T cells provided the cDNA or gDNA that made up the material.

The V end lost 6 bases, the J end lost 12 bases, and 12 bases lay between the germline ends. From germline, CDR1 is SEHNR and CDR2 FQNEAQ (reference sequence). This CDR3 comprises 12 residues. Only in-frame clones appear in the TCRdb table, and some are missing; sequencing was by immunoSEQ multiplex PCR. The profile shows about 200,000 clones, 85% to 90% of them singletons. The rearrangement uses TRBV7-9 and TRBJ1-6; TRBD1 might be the D (5 bases). This receptor was identified in a human donor in a cohort sampled during active COVID-19. The specimen sequenced was peripheral blood. CDR3 region: CASSSDTRPLHF. CDR3 coding DNA: TGTGCCAGCAGTTCGGACACGCGACCCCTCCACTTT.